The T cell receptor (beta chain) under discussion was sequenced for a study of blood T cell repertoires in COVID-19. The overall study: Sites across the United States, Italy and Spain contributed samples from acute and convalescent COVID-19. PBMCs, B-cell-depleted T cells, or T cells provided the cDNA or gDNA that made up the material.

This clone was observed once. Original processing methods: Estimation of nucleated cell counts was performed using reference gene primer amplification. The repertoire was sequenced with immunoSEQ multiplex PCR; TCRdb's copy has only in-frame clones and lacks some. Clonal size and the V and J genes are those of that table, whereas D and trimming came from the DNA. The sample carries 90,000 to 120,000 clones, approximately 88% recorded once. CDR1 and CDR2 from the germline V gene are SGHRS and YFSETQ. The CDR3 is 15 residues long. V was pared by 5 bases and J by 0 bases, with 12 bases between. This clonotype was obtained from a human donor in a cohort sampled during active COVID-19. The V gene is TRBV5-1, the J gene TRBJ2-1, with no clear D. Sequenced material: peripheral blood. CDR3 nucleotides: TGCGCCAGCAGACAATCCTCAAGCTCCTACAATGAGCAGTTCTTC. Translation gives CASRQSSSSYNEQFF.